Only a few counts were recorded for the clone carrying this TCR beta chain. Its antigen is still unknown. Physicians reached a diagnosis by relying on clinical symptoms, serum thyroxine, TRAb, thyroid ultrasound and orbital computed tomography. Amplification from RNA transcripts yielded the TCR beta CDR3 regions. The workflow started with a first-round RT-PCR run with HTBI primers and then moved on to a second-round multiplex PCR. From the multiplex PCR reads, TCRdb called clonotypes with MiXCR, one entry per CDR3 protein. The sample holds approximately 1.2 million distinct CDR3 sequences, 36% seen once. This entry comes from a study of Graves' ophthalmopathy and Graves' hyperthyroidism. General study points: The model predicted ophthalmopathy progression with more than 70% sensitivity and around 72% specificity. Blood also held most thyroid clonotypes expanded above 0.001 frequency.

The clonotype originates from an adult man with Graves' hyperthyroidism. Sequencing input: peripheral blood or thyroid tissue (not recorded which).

The CDR3 loop reads CASSPGVGDTEAFF. The CDR3 DNA follows: TGTGCCAGCAGCCCGGGGGTTGGGGACACTGAAGCTTTCTTT. This chain links TRBV7-9 with TRBJ1-1, with D possibly matching TRBD1 (5 bases). The germline V gene encodes CDR1 SEHNR and CDR2 FQNEAQ (reference sequence). Deletions cut 5 bases from V and 3 bases from J, with 13 bases between. This CDR3 is built from 14 residues.